This T cell receptor (beta chain) was recovered during a study of PD-1 blockade in classical Hodgkin lymphoma. Points from the study as a whole: By C4D1, CD4+ diversity increased significantly, especially in complete responders. Those patients who began receiving nivolumab less than 1 year after ASCT had lower diversity, and they were excluded. The authors have not defined what causes the repertoire differences, possibly disease activity or prior therapy.

A word on this clone: Its antigen is undetermined.

Each patient's relapse followed autologous stem cell transplantation, and brentuximab vedotin exposure varied. The germline V gene has CDR1 SGDLS and CDR2 YYNGEE. V lost 0 bases, J lost 0 bases, and 5 bases lay in between. The CDR3 loop spans 14 amino acids. Sequencing was performed with immunoSEQ multiplex PCR; in TCRdb, only in-frame clones are kept and a portion is missing. The table lists over 12,000 clones, approximately 60% of them singletons. The chain joins TRBV9 to TRBJ2-3; D uncertain. Sequenced material: peripheral blood mononuclear cells (PBMCs), taken at baseline. This clonotype was sampled from a human donor with classical Hodgkin lymphoma. Written as DNA, the CDR3 is TGTGCCAGCAGCGTAGACGGGAGCACAGATACGCAGTATTTT. Translation gives CASSVDGSTDTQYF.